A selection of T cell receptor beta chains follows, all from one sample in a study of T cell responses to AZD1222 COVID-19 vaccine. Sequencing used immunoSEQ multiplex PCR; TCRdb keeps in-frame clones, though not all of them. The repertoire holds some 150,000 clones, with about 92% as singletons. The sample here was peripheral blood, taken on day 0 of AZD1222 vaccination. These TCRs come from an adult in good health. The CDR3 runs from the conserved cysteine through the conserved F or W. A D gene is named only where the DNA matches it firmly.

D	V	J	DNA	CDR3
.	TRBV28	TRBJ1-1	TGTGCCAGCAGTTCAAGGGCCCGGGGGCGGAACACTGAAGCTTTCTTT	CASSSRARGRNTEAFF
.	TRBV9	TRBJ2-1	TGTGCCAGCAGCGTAGTAGGAAGCAATGAGCAGTTCTTC	CASSVVGSNEQFF
.	TRBV7-3	TRBJ1-5	TGTGCCAGCAGCTTATCGATTCGAGGGCCCCAGCATTTT	CASSLSIRGPQHF
TRBD1	TRBV18	TRBJ2-7	TGTGCCAGCTCACCGGTGGCAGGGGGATACGAGCAGTACTTC	CASSPVAGGYEQYF
TRBD1	TRBV6-5	TRBJ1-5	TGTGCCAGCAGTAAGAGGACAGGGGGGTCACCCCAGCATTTT	CASSKRTGGSPQHF
.	TRBV5-1	TRBJ2-2	TGCGCCAGCAGCTTGGCACAGGGCGTGGGATTGGGGGAGCTGTTTTTT	CASSLAQGVGLGELFF
.	TRBV6-2/TRBV6-3	TRBJ1-4	TGTGCCAGCAGCACGGCCCCGTGGAGAGAAAAACTGTTTTTT	CASSTAPWREKLFF
.	TRBV5-5	TRBJ2-7	TGTGCCAGCAGCTTAAGGGGGTCGGGGAGAAGCTCCTACGAGCAGTACTTC	CASSLRGSGRSSYEQYF
.	TRBV14	TRBJ1-4	TGTGCCAGCAGCCGGAGCCCTAATGAAAAACTGTTTTTT	CASSRSPNEKLFF
.	TRBV10-3	TRBJ2-1	TGTGCCATCAAAAGAGATGGGGGATCCGATGAGCAGTTCTTC	CAIKRDGGSDEQFF
TRBD2	TRBV5-4	TRBJ2-7	TGTGCCAGCAGCCGGGACTACCAATACGAGCAGTACTTC	CASSRDYQYEQYF
.	TRBV5-1	TRBJ2-1	TGCGCCAGCAGCTTCCCGGGGCGGAGTGAGCAGTTCTTC	CASSFPGRSEQFF
.	TRBV7-9	TRBJ1-1	TGTGCCAGCAGCATGGCACCCACCGCCGGAGCTTTCTTT	CASSMAPTAGAFF
.	TRBV18	TRBJ1-5	TGTGCCAGCTCACCAGTTGATGAGCAGCCCCAGCATTTT	CASSPVDEQPQHF
TRBD1	TRBV14	TRBJ1-3	TGTGCCAGCAGCCTATTGGACAGGCCTTACACCATATATTTT	CASSLLDRPYTIYF
.	TRBV6-2/TRBV6-3	TRBJ2-3	TGTGCCAGCAGTCAGGACACAGATACGCAGTATTTT	CASSQDTDTQYF
.	TRBV27	TRBJ1-1	TGTGCCAGCAGTTTATGGGTCAGGTCCATGAACACTGAAGCTTTCTTT	CASSLWVRSMNTEAFF
TRBD1	TRBV18	TRBJ2-3	TGTGCCAGCTCTGAGGGGGCAAGCGATACGCAGTATTTT	CASSEGASDTQYF
.	TRBV6-2/TRBV6-3	TRBJ2-7	TGTGCCAGCAGTTACGGTGGCGAGCAGTACTTC	CASSYGGEQYF
.	TRBV12-2	TRBJ2-7	TGTGCAAGTCGCTTAACTGCCCGGACTGACTACGAGCAGTACTTC	CASRLTARTDYEQYF
.	TRBV6-5	TRBJ1-3	TGTGCCAGCAGTCGGAGCCTAACAGGGGGAAACACCATATATTTT	CASSRSLTGGNTIYF
.	TRBV10-3	TRBJ2-2	TGTGCCATCAGTCAGGGGCAGGTCACCGGGGAGCTGTTTTTT	CAISQGQVTGELFF